This T cell receptor (beta chain) derives from a study of tumor-infiltrating lymphocytes in localized non-small cell lung cancer. For the study at large: Patients included smokers and never-smokers with various histologies, some sampled after neoadjuvant chemotherapy. From each patient, both tumor and uninvolved lung, non-adjacent to tumor, were sampled.

Broader study findings: No link was found between tumor T-cell fraction and recurrence-free survival. Compared with uninvolved lung, tumors showed higher T cell infiltration by TCRbeta sequencing.

Remarks on this clone: The target antigen is unknown.

The V end lost 5 bases, the J end lost 1 base, and 8 bases lay between the germline ends. The CDR3 has 14 amino acids. Germline V gene lookup returns CDR1 SGHTA and CDR2 FQGTGA. Using immunoSEQ multiplex PCR, the repertoire was profiled, and TCRdb retains in-frame clones only, with some absent. This sample has 4,000 to 5,500 clones, with around 69% found just once. Sequencing used lung tumor tissue. The chain combines TRBV7-3 with TRBJ2-2, with D hard to call. This TCR was recovered from a human donor with non-small cell lung cancer. This chain's CDR3 is CASSPSRNTGELFF. CDR3 bases: TGTGCCAGCAGCCCCTCCAGGAACACCGGGGAGCTGTTTTTT.